This T cell receptor (beta chain) was captured by sequencing in a study of cytomegalovirus exposure and HLA in healthy donors (TCRdb year 2017). Broadly, across the study: In an earlier analysis of roughly 500 of the donors, 250 to 300 Gb of sequence data and 117 million unique TCR beta sequences from about 190 million T cells were reported. A later genetic analysis used genome-wide SNP genotypes for about 55% of the 666 donors, treating that subset as a discovery cohort. Of the roughly 420 genotyped donors, 65% to 90% were placed in the genetic ancestry cluster associated with self-reported Caucasian donors. The study aimed to test whether signatures of past pathogen exposure could be identified by cataloging public T cell receptors. An early release that covered about 600 HLA-typed donors contained approximately 300 gigabases of sequencing data and 65 million to 100 million unique TCR sequences. HLA typing included class I and class II loci at four-digit resolution. Using immunosequencing, the study profiled T cell repertoires from some 670 subjects and related those repertoires to cytomegalovirus serostatus. Typing coverage differed by locus: A, B, C, DRB1 and DQB1 were typed in roughly 620-630 donors, DQA1 in about 560, DPA1 in over 600, and DPB1 in around 490. An earlier analysis of about 600 of the donors used high-throughput TCR beta sequencing to judge whether each TCR beta V gene segment behaved as functional or pseudogenic. Because of strong linkage in the cohort, roughly five DR-DQ haplotypes were treated as single units for association and clustering. All discovery cohort repertoires had been generated using a single sequencing platform. Rather than using new phenotypic data, the later analysis identified candidate immune exposures from TCR beta sequences and from how often those sequences occurred across donors. In addition to the first cohort of 666 subjects, a separate validation cohort of 130 or so different subjects was used. The study combined high-throughput TCR immunosequencing, statistical association of individual TCRs with disease status, and machine learning to predict cytomegalovirus infection status. In a later analysis, previously published TCR beta repertoires from roughly 710 donors were re-analyzed and high-resolution HLA genotyping was added so that TCR occurrence patterns could be studied. Donor age, sex, ethnicity and CMV serostatus were compiled together with the repertoire data. Across some 400 genotyped donors of the cohort, an average of about 240,000 unique TCR beta nucleotide sequences per donor were sequenced, and roughly 20% of those sequences were non-productive. What the study reported, not specific to this receptor: It was suggested by the authors that the approach could potentially be generalized to other disease states and immunological phenotypes. Immune exposure information for the cohort was limited to CMV serostatus. A total of fewer than 200 TCR beta chains were listed by the study as associated with cytomegalovirus. Only TCR beta chains were sequenced in this cohort, and the absence of alpha or paired-chain data limited detectable features. A group of highly shared sequence variants was considered likely to be a technical artifact of the sequencing pipeline. A later analysis found that TCR association rates varied across HLA loci, with DRB1 alleles showing the most associated TCRs and HLA-C alleles the fewest. A later analysis reported that several top co-occurrence clusters appeared linked to parvovirus B19, influenza, CMV and Epstein-Barr virus. In both the original and validation cohorts, the classifier was reported to diagnose cytomegalovirus status with high specificity and sensitivity. Broadly in line with IMGT annotations, most TCR beta V segments showed up in productive rearrangements about 87% or about 30% of the time in an earlier analysis of 450 to 600 of the donors. Because the 87-base-pair reads could not distinguish some IMGT-functional V segments, including TRBV6-2 and TRBV6-3, those segments were excluded. In a later analysis, most CMV-associated TCR beta chains were found to appear HLA-restricted, with HLA associations seemingly driven largely by CMV exposure. A later genetic analysis reported fewer N-insertions in productive TCRs among donors in an Asian-associated ancestry cluster than the roughly 620-donor mean. A few of the identified cytomegalovirus-associated TCR beta chains were confirmed in vitro to be specific for cytomegalovirus antigens. Assigning TCR associations to individual alleles was difficult when HLA alleles, especially DR and DQ, strongly co-occurred. The earlier analysis of 587 of the donors excluded roughly 16 rarely observed V segments, including chromosome 9 orphons, because counts were too low. An association between a missense DCLRE1C variant and V-gene and J-gene trimming of TCR beta chains was found in a later genetic analysis and replicated in an independent cohort. Specific HLA alleles were associated with some 15,000 TCR beta sequences at a false discovery rate of 0.05 in a later analysis. A further reported finding was that TCR beta sequences accurately predicted the HLA-A and HLA-B alleles for most subjects in the first cohort. Sequencing depth was assumed to be roughly uniform across donors in the presence/absence analyses, though that assumption may not hold. Compared with equally common non-associated chains, HLA-associated TCR beta chains in a later analysis were more clonally expanded and had lower generation probabilities. Correlated functional status among segregating V segments might be attributable to linkage disequilibrium, but an unknown experimental factor could not be ruled out. Because HLA typing was unavailable for some donors at each locus, only the typed subset was used in association tests. Across donors, most TCR sequences were observed very rarely, whereas some public TCRs were present in many individuals.

Notes on this clone: The antigen this receptor binds is unknown. No base quality information exists; no much larger clone differs at one position.

Libraries came from the immunoSEQ multiplex PCR assay. For the multiplex PCR, a mixture combining 60 forward primers for TCR Vbeta segments and 13 reverse primers for TCR Jbeta segments was used. Amplification of the CDR3 region of rearranged TCR beta genes was performed with a multiplex PCR assay on genomic DNA. On the Illumina HiSeq System, the amplified TCR beta libraries were sequenced as 87-base-pair reads. On the authors' methods: A later analysis counted about 80 million unique TCR beta chains across the 666 repertoires, and roughly 9.9 million of these chains were shared by at least two donors. To remove PCR and sequencing errors, raw reads were error-corrected and collapsed into unique sequences using a nearest-neighbor algorithm that merged closely related sequences. V, D and J gene segments were assigned by aligning CDR3 sequences to IMGT reference sequences. For a sequence to be retained, a match of at least six nucleotides was required to both a V gene segment and a J gene segment. Rearrangements were classified as productive when the CDR3 lacked stop codons and remained in frame with V and J, and all other rearrangements were classified as non-productive. Following IMGT convention, CDR3 was defined as the stretch from the second conserved V-encoded cysteine up to the conserved J-encoded phenylalanine. The earlier analysis of roughly 590 of the donors excluded any sequence lacking an unambiguous match to a single V gene segment. An earlier analysis of approximately 590 of the donors classified V segments as functional when productive rearrangements were above 56.7% and as segregating when the standard deviation between donors was above 5%. A statistical classification framework was built to diagnose cytomegalovirus status from the catalog of TCR beta chain sequences. In a later analysis, V and J genes were assigned by comparing TCR nucleotide sequences against IMGT/GENE-DB human TR gene sequences. A later analysis assigned CDR3 sequences and most-parsimonious VDJ recombination scenarios with the TCRdist pipeline. In a later analysis, each TCR beta chain was defined by its CDR3 amino acid sequence together with its V-gene family, and reads without a unique V-gene family were excluded. To address suspected cross-contamination and a sequencing artifact, a later analysis removed several hundred highly shared, low-generation-probability nucleotide sequences. A later analysis calculated a clonal expansion index for each public chain from normalized within-repertoire ranks of inferred template counts. In a later analysis, generation probabilities were computed using a VDJ recombination model fitted to out-of-frame rearrangements, and the results were checked against IGoR. A later analysis scored TCR-TCR, TCR-HLA and TCR-CMV co-occurrence with hypergeometric tests, applying a repertoire-size bias correction to TCR pairs. To estimate false discovery rates, a later analysis permuted the HLA or CMV assignments 20 times. In a later analysis, co-occurring TCRs were grouped using DBSCAN, with TCRdist sequence similarity added in when clustering inside HLA-allele-positive subsets. Co-occurrence clustering excluded repertoires with fewer than 30,000 or more than 120,000 public chains, plus five with anomalous nucleotide sharing. Imported from immuneACCESS, the table was reduced by TCRdb to in-frame sequences with V and J called. These copies leave out some clones; in studies compared against another copy, an unresolved V gene accounts for under half, and the cause of the remainder is not known. V and J calls and clone size are as listed in that table; D and trimming were resolved from the DNA. A total of about 82,000 clones appear in this sample, approximately 79% of them only once. Clones ranked in the top ten supply around 15% of the sample.

The CDR3 starts with the cysteine, ends with the phenylalanine, and has 15 residues. The read is trimmed to its CDR3 DNA, 45 bases read in frame from base 1. Based on the germline V gene (reference sequence), the CDR1 and CDR2 sequences are MNHEY and SMNVEV. At the junction V is shortened by 4 bases and J by 7 bases, with 17 bases in between. The cohort consisted of some 670 healthy bone marrow donors. All cohort members were sampled while nominally healthy, although unrecorded immune exposures were likely present. Of the 700 or so cohort members, just under 300 had a positive CMV serostatus and just over 350 had a negative one, while no CMV serostatus was recorded for the donor. Each donor provided a peripheral blood sample, and peripheral blood mononuclear cells were used for TCR beta sequencing. Genomic DNA was extracted from the blood cell samples with the Qiagen DNeasy Blood Extraction Kit.

The chain links TRBV27 with TRBJ2-1, and the D gene may be TRBD1, 6 bases matching. Sequencing was carried out using PBMCs. The clonotype originates from a human donor in good health. The nucleotides read TGTGCCAGCAGTTCTTTGGCAGGGGCTAAAAATGAGCAGTTCTTC. Its translation reads: CASSSLAGAKNEQFF.